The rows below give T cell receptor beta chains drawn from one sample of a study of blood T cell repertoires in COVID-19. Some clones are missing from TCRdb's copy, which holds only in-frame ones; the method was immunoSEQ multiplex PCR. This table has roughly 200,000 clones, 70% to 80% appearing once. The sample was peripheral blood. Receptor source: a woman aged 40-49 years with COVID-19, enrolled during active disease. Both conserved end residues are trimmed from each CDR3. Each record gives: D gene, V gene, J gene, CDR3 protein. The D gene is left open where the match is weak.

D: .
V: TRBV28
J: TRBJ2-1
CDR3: ASSAIRDNNEQF

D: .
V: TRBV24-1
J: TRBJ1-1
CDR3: ATSDHRGEAF

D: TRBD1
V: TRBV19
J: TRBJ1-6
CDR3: ASSSSGQGYSPLH

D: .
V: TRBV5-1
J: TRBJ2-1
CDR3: ASRNGYNEQF

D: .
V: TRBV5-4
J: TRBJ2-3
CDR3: AGRSGASGSTDTQY

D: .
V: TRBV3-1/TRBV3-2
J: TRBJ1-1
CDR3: ASLRIGTGIAF

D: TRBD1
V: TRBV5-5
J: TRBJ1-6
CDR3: ASSFPRDRGSYNSPLH

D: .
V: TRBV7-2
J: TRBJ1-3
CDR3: ASSLRTKSSGNTIY

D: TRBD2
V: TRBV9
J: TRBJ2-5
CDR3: ASSPWAGGETQY

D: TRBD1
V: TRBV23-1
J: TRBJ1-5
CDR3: ASSQLLPGTEGYSNQPQH

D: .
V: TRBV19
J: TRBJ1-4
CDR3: ASSDTSSREKLF

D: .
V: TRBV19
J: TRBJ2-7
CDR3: ASSIVSAGRDEQY

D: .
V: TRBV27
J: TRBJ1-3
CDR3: ASSLSTGTGNTIY

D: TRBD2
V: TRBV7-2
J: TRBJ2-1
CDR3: ASSLNSGGADEQF

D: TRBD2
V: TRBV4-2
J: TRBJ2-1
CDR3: ASSRGTSGIEVDEQF

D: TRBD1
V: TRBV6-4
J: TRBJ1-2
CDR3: ASSGSDRPRGGYT

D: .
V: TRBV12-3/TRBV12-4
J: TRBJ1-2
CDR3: ASSEIPPGT

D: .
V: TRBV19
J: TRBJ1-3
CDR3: ASSPRRGDGNTIY

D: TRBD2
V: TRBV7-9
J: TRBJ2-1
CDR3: ALQTSGRSNEQF

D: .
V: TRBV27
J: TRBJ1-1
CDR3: ASSFRGEGTEAF

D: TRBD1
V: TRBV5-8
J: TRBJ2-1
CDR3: ASSRPGQGAYNEQF

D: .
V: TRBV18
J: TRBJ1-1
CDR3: ASLPTANTEAF

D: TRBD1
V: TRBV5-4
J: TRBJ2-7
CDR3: ASSPDRSEQY

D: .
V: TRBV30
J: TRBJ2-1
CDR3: AWSQTIYNEQF

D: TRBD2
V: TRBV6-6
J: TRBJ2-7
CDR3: ASRALAGVDEQY

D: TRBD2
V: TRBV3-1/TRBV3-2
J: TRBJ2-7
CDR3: ASSQAGTSGEYEQY

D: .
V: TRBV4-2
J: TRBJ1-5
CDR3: ASSQDQGQGGQPQH

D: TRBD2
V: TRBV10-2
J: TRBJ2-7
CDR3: ASTGLDFSREQY

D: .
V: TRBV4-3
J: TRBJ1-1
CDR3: ASSQDSGTEAF

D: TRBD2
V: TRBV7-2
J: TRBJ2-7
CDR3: ASSLGLAAYEQY

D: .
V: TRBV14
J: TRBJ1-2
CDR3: ASSRLANYGYT

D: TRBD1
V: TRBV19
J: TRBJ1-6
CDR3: ASKAPGGSPLH

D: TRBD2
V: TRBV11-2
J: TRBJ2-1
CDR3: ASTISGKNEQF

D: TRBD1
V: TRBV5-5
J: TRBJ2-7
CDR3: ASSLVGTASEQY

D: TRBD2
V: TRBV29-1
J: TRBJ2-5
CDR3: SVTGTRQETQY

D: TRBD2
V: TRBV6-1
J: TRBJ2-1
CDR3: ASSETSGRFNEQF

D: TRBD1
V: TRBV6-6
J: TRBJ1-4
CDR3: ASSYPGQSEKLF

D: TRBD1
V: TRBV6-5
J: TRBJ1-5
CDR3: ASSYDRENQPQH

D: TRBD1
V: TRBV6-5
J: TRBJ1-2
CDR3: ASSRGQETTYGYT

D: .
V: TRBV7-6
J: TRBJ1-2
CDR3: ASSLEAHAGYGYT

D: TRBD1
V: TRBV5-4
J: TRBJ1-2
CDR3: ASSLETGNYGYT